The count of the clone carrying this T cell receptor (beta chain) is one. The CDR3 length is 15 residues. V was pared by 2 bases and J by 4 bases, with 14 bases between. The germline CDR1 and CDR2 sequences are MDHEN and SYDVKM. Measured with immunoSEQ multiplex PCR; TCRdb has only the in-frame clones, and not every one. The sample includes approximately 140,000 clones, 94% of them seen just once. This sample was taken from a study of control samples from healthy donors and cancer patients. This sequence originates from a man aged 35-49 years in good health. Sequenced input: blood. The rearrangement uses TRBV28 and TRBJ1-2; tentatively, D is TRBD1 (5 bases). As DNA, the CDR3 is TGTGCCAGCAGTTTAGTCGGCCAAGGGACCTATGGCTACACCTTC. Translated, it gives CASSLVGQGTYGYTF.